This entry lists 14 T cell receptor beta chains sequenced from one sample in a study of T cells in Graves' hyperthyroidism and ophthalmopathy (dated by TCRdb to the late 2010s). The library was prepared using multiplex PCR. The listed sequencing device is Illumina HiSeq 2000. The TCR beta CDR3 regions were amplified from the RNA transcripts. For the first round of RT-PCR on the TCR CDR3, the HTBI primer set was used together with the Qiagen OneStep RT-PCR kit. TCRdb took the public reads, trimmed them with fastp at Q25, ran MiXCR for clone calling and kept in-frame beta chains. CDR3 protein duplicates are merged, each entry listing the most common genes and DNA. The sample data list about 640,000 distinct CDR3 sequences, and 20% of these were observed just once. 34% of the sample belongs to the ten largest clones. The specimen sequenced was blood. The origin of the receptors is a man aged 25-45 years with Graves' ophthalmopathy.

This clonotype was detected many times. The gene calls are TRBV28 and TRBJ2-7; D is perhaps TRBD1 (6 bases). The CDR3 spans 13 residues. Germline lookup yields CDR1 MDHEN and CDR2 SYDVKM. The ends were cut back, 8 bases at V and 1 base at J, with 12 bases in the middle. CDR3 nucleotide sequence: TGTGCCAGCCGGTCAGGGACATCCTACGAGCAGTACTTC. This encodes CASRSGTSYEQYF. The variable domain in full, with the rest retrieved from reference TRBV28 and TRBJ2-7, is DVKVTQSSRYLVKRTGEKVFLECVQDMDHENMFWYRQDPGLGLRLIYFSYDVKMKEKGDIPEGYSVSREKKERFSLILESASTNQTSMYLCASRSGTSYEQYFGPGTRLTVT.

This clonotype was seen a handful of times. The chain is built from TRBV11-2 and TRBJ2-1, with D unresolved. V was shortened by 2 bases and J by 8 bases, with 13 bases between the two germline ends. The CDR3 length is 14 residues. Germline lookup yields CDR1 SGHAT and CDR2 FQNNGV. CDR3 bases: TGTGCCAGCAGCTTAAAAATTTACGTGCATGAGCAGTTCTTC. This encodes CASSLKIYVHEQFF.

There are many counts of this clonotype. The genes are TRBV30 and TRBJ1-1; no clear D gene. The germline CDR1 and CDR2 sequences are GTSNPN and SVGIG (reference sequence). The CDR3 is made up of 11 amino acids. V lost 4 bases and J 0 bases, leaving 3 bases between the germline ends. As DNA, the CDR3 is TGTGCCTGGAAAGTGAACACTGAAGCTTTCTTT. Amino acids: CAWKVNTEAFF.

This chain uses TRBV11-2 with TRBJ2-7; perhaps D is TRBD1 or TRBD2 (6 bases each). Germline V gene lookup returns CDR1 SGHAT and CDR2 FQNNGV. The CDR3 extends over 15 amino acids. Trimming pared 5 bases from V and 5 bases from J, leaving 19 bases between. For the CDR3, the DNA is TGTGCCAGCAGCCAGGGGTGGGGGGCGAGCGACGAGCAGTACTTC. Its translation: CASSQGWGASDEQYF. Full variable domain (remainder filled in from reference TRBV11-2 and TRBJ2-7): EAGVAQSPRYKIIEKRQSVAFWCNPISGHATLYWYQQILGQGPKLLIQFQNNGVVDDSQLPKDRFSAERLKGVDSTLKIQPAKLEDSAVYLCASSQGWGASDEQYFGPGTRLTVT.

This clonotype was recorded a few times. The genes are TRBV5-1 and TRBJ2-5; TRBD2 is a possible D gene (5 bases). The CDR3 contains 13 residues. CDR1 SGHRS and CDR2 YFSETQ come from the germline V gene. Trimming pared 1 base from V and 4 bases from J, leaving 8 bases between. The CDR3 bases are TGCGCCAGCAGCTTGATGACTACAGAGACCCAGTACTTC. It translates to CASSLMTTETQYF.

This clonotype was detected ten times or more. In DNA, the CDR3 is TGTGCCTGGACCCTCCAGGGGGACACTGAAGCTTTCTTT. It specifies CAWTLQGDTEAFF. The chain links TRBV30 to TRBJ1-1, with 7 bases identical to TRBD1. V shed 4 bases and J 3 bases; nucleotides not matched to a gene: 5. Germline CDR1 and CDR2: GTSNPN and SVGIG (reference sequence). This CDR3 spans 13 amino acids. The whole variable domain, remainder taken from reference TRBV30 and TRBJ1-1, is SQTIHQWPATLVQPVGSPLSLECTVEGTSNPNLYWYRQAAGRGLQLLFYSVGIGQISSEVPQNLSASRPQDRQFILSSKKLLLSDSGFYLCAWTLQGDTEAFFGQGTRLTVV.

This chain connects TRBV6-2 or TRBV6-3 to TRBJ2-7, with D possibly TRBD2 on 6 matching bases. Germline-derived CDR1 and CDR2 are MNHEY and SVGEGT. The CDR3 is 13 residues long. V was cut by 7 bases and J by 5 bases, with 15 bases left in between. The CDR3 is CASTRLVSHEQYF. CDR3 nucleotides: TGTGCCAGCACCCGACTAGTTTCCCACGAGCAGTACTTC.

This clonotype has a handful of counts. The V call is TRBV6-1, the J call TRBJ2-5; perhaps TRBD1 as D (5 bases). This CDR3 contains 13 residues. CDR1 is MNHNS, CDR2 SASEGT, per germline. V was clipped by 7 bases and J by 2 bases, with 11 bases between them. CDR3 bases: TGTGCCAGCACCTCGCAGGGACAAGAGACCCAGTACTTC. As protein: CASTSQGQETQYF.

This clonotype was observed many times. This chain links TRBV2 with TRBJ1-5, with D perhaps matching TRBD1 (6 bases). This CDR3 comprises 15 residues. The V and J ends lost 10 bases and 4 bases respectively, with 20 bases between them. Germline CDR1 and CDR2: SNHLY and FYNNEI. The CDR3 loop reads CANLAPQGLNQPQHF. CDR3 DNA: TGTGCCAACCTTGCGCCCCAGGGGCTAAATCAGCCCCAGCATTTT.

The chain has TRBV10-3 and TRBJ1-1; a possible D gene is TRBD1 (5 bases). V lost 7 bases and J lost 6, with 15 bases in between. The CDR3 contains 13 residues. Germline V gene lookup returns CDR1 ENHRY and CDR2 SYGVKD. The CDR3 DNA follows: TGTGCCATCACGGGGGGGGGTTCCGCTGAAGCTTTCTTT. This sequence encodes CAITGGGSAEAFF.

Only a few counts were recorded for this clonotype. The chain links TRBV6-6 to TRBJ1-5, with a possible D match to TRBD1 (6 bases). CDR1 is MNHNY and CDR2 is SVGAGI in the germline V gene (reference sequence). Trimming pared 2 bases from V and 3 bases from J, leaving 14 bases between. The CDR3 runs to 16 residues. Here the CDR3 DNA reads TGTGCCAGCAGTTACGCCGCGGGGGCCGACAATCAGCCCCAGCATTTT. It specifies CASSYAAGADNQPQHF.

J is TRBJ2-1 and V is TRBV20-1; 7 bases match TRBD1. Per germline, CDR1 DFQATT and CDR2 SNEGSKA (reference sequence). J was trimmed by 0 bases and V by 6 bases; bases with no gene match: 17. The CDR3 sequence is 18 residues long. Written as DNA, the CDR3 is TGCAGTGCCAGGACCTATTGGACAGGATACAGCTCCTACAATGAGCAGTTCTTC. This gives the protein CSARTYWTGYSSYNEQFF.

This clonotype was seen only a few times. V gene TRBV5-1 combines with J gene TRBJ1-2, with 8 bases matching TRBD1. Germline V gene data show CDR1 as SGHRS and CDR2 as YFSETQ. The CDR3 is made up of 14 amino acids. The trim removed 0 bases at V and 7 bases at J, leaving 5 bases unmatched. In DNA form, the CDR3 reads TGCGCCAGCAGCTTGGCGCAGGGGGCCAGTGGCTACACCTTC. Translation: CASSLAQGASGYTF.

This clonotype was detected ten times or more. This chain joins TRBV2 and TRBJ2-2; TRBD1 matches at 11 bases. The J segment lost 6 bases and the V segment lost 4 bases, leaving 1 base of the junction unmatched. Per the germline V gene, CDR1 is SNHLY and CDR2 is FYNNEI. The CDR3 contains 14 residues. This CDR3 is CASSGTGGPGELFF. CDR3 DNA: TGTGCCAGCAGTGGGACAGGGGGCCCCGGGGAGCTGTTTTTT.